This T cell receptor (beta chain) was sequenced during a study of cytomegalovirus exposure and HLA in healthy donors. Broader study findings: Donors were assumed by presence/absence analyses to have roughly uniform sequencing depth.

It was with 60 Vbeta and 13 Jbeta primers that the PCR ran. Generated by immunoSEQ multiplex PCR, the TCRdb table keeps only in-frame clones and is missing some. The table includes almost 200,000 clones, approximately 85% detected once. Germline CDR1 and CDR2: GTSNPN and SVGIG (reference sequence). V shed 2 bases and J shed 3 bases, with 13 bases lying between them. The CDR3 loop spans 14 amino acids. Remarks on this clone: Its antigen is not known.

Specimen: PBMCs. This chain uses TRBV30 with TRBJ1-2; the D is unclear. This TCR was sampled from a woman aged 45-59 years in good health and CMV-seronegative. CDR3 sequence (DNA): TGTGCCTGGAGTCCCCCCAGGATTTACTATGGCTACACCTTC. Translating it yields CAWSPPRIYYGYTF.